Shown below are 2 T cell receptor beta chains from a single sample sequenced in a study of blood T cell repertoires in COVID-19. The repertoire was sequenced with immunoSEQ multiplex PCR; TCRdb's copy has only in-frame clones and lacks some. The table has 200,000 to 300,000 clones, around 88% seen once. Specimen: PBMCs or T cells enriched from blood (not recorded which). Receptor source: a woman between 40 and 50 years old with acute COVID-19.

The chain couples TRBV27 to TRBJ1-1; TRBD1 is a possible D gene (6 bases). CDR3 length: 14 amino acids. The germline V gene has CDR1 MNHEY and CDR2 SMNVEV (reference sequence). Trimming cost V 5 bases and J 5 bases, with 15 bases left between them. CDR3 bases: TGTGCCAGCAGTCCCCAGGGGCTGGGGACTGAAGCTTTCTTT. Protein product: CASSPQGLGTEAFF.

The V and J genes are TRBV27 and TRBJ1-2, with 7 bases that match TRBD1. J lost 5 bases, V lost 5 bases, and 5 bases had no gene match. Looked up from germline, CDR1 is MNHEY and CDR2 is SMNVEV (reference sequence). The CDR3 has 13 amino acids. CDR3 residues: CASSRTGNYGYTF. DNA of the CDR3: TGTGCCAGCAGTCGGACAGGAAATTATGGCTACACCTTC.